This TCR beta chain was identified in a study of T cell clusters in autoimmune cytopenias. Across the whole study: Per sample, median TRB depth was approximately 54,000 reads, yielding a median about 2,000 distinct clonotypes.

CDR1 and CDR2 (germline): SGHTA, FQGNSA. The CDR3 loop spans 15 amino acids. Each sample's input was around 270 ng genomic DNA, 30,000 to 45,000 genome equivalents. One tube held mixed TRB-A and TRB-B primer pools for touch-down PCR. TCRdb reprocessed the multiplex PCR reads and reports one entry per CDR3 protein, with no DNA. The specimen's table records 9,500 to 14,000 distinct CDR3 sequences. These same records also appear under a second study, on T cell repertoires in aging, cancer and after chemotherapy. According to that study: Loss of evenness, beyond lost richness, contributed to age-related TCR diversity decline in cancer patients.

The chain combines TRBV7-2 with TRBJ1-2; the TRBD1 assignment by TCRdb is unverifiable without DNA. The origin of this receptor is a human donor in good health. Sequencing used peripheral blood. The CDR3: CASSIGQDSYYGYTF.